Sequencing of this T cell receptor (beta chain) was carried out in a study of CD8+CD57+ T cells in acquired aplastic anemia. For the study at large: The average for DNA from sorted CD4+ and CD8+ cells was 3.2 ug. Healthy donors gave about 10 million reads on average for CD4+ cells. Points from the study as a whole: The CD8+ Simpson's diversity of patients and controls was not significantly different.

This clonotype has at least ten counts. What it binds is not known. Genomic DNA constituted the template upon which TCR beta VDJ and CDR3 profiling was performed. MiXCR, run by TCRdb on the reads, gives a single entry per CDR3 protein. Of roughly 420,000 distinct CDR3 sequences listed, 60% to 80% are singletons. CDR1 GTSNPN and CDR2 SVGIG come from the germline V gene (reference sequence). Trimming left V 0 bases short and J 9 bases short, with 15 bases between. The CDR3 length is 14 residues. Sequencing was carried out using sorted CD4+, CD8+, or CD8+CD57+ T cells (not recorded which) from PBMCs. The chain combines TRBV30 with TRBJ1-5, with D maybe TRBD1 (5 bases). The TCR comes from a human donor in good health, serving as a control. CDR3 amino acids: CAWSVQGAKSPQHF. CDR3 DNA sequence: TGTGCCTGGAGTGTACAAGGGGCCAAGTCGCCCCAGCATTTT.